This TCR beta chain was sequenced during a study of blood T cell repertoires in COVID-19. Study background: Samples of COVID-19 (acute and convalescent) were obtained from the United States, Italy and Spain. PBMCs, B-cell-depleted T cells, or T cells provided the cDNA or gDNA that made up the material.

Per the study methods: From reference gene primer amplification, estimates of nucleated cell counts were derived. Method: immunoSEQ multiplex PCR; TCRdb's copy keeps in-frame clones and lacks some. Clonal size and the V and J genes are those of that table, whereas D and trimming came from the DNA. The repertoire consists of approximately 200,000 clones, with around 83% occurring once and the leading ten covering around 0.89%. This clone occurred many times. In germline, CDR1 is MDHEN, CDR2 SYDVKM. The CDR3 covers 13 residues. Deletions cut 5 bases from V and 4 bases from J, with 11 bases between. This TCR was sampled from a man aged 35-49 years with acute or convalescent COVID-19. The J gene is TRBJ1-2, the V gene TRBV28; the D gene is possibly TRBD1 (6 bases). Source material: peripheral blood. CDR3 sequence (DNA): TGTGCCAGCAGTCGCGGACAGCTCTATGGCTACACCTTC. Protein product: CASSRGQLYGYTF.